These T cell receptor beta chains were read from a single sample in a study of breast tumors, draining lymph nodes, adjacent tissues. One entry per CDR3 protein, called by TCRdb with MiXCR from the multiplex PCR reads. This table has roughly 110,000 distinct CDR3 sequences, about 30% appearing once. Sequenced sample: axillary lymph node tissue. Receptors originate from a female donor with breast cancer. Some clones in this sample may be carry-over from other donors' samples. CDR3s include the opening cysteine and the closing phenylalanine or tryptophan. D genes are given only for firm matches. The size of a clone is reported for some rows only, either as once, few or many, or as a class for expanded clones.

clone_size d_call j_call v_call cdr3_aa cdr3_nt
many NA TRBJ2-5 TRBV3-1 CASRYGQETQYF TGTGCCAGCAGATACGGCCAAGAGACCCAGTACTTC
many TRBD1 TRBJ1-4 TRBV6-5 CASSQLSGGVGEKLFF TGTGCCAGCAGTCAACTCTCAGGGGGCGTCGGTGAAAAACTGTTTTTT
many NA TRBJ2-7 TRBV13 CASSLVGRSYEQYF TGTGCCAGCAGCTTAGTTGGCAGATCCTACGAGCAGTACTTC
few NA TRBJ1-5 TRBV2 CAGSEGWTANQPQHF TGTGCCGGCAGTGAAGGCTGGACAGCAAATCAGCCCCAGCATTTT
NA TRBD2 TRBJ2-5 TRBV20-1 CSARSTSVKATRYF TGCAGTGCTAGATCTACTAGCGTAAAAGCGACCCGGTACTTC
NA NA TRBJ2-1 TRBV7-9 CASSPARSEGRSYHEQFF TGTGCCAGCAGCCCAGCGCGCAGCGAGGGTAGGTCCTACCATGAGCAGTTCTTC
many NA TRBJ1-5 TRBV4-1 CASSLQQSNQPQHF TGCGCCAGCAGTTTACAGCAATCAAATCAGCCCCAGCATTTT
many NA TRBJ2-5 TRBV4-2 CASSQEPGVGETQYF TGTGCCAGCAGCCAAGAGCCCGGGGTTGGAGAGACCCAGTACTTC
NA NA TRBJ1-4 TRBV7-2 CASRGQKLFF TGTGCCAGCAGGGGACAAAAACTGTTTTTT
many NA TRBJ1-2 TRBV12-3/TRBV12-4 CASSSLGYTF TGTGCCAGCAGTTCTCTTGGCTACACCTTC
NA NA TRBJ2-7 TRBV4-1 CASSQDKGGGFYGQYF TGCGCCAGCAGCCAAGATAAGGGAGGGGGCTTCTACGGGCAGTACTTC
many TRBD1 TRBJ1-6 TRBV7-2 CASSRGQGAGSPLHF TGTGCCAGCAGCCGCGGACAGGGGGCAGGATCACCCCTCCACTTT
many TRBD2 TRBJ2-2 TRBV2 CASSENRVWLAENTGELFF TGTGCCAGCAGTGAAAACAGAGTTTGGCTAGCGGAGAACACCGGGGAGCTGTTTTTT
NA NA TRBJ2-3 TRBV9 CASSVVAGSYNEQYF TGTGCCAGCAGCGTAGTGGCGGGCTCCTACAATGAGCAGTATTTT
many NA TRBJ1-6 TRBV15 CATRNSHSPLHF TGTGCCACCAGAAACAGCCATTCACCCCTCCACTTT
once TRBD1 TRBJ1-5 TRBV6-1 CASSPAGTADSNQPQHF TGTGCCAGCAGTCCGGCCGGGACAGCCGATAGCAATCAGCCCCAGCATTTT
many TRBD2 TRBJ2-5 TRBV11-3 CASSLGVAGKETQYF TGTGCCAGCAGCTTAGGAGTAGCGGGAAAAGAGACCCAGTACTTC
many NA TRBJ1-5 TRBV11-2 CASSLDRAGANQPQHF TGTGCCAGCAGCTTAGATCGTGCAGGCGCCAATCAGCCCCAGCATTTT
medium-sized NA TRBJ1-6 TRBV25-1 CASSSGQTDNSPLHF TGTGCCAGCAGTAGTGGCCAGACAGATAATTCACCCCTCCACTTT
many NA TRBJ2-7 TRBV30 CAWSIVGAIRNSYEQYF TGTGCCTGGAGCATAGTGGGGGCTATAAGGAACTCCTACGAGCAGTACTTC
many TRBD2 TRBJ2-3 TRBV5-4 CASSLLGGGPTDTQYF TGTGCCAGCAGCTTGCTCGGCGGGGGACCCACAGATACGCAGTATTTT
many NA TRBJ1-3 TRBV20-1 CSASIQGSTIYF TGCAGTGCTAGCATTCAGGGGAGCACCATATATTTT
many TRBD1 TRBJ1-5 TRBV20-1 CSVTRQGAGNQPQHF TGCAGTGTAACACGACAGGGGGCAGGGAATCAGCCCCAGCATTTT
many TRBD2 TRBJ2-7 TRBV27 CASSFRGTTYEQYF TGTGCCAGCAGTTTTCGAGGGACTACCTACGAGCAGTACTTC
many NA TRBJ1-5 TRBV7-2 CASSLSTGRNQPQHF TGTGCCAGCAGCTTAAGCACAGGGAGGAATCAGCCCCAGCATTTT
many NA TRBJ2-7 TRBV4-1 CASSSTNSYEQYF TGCGCCAGCAGCTCGACTAATTCCTACGAGCAGTACTTC
many NA TRBJ1-3 TRBV18 CASSRGLSGNTIYF TGTGCCAGCTCACGGGGCCTCTCTGGAAACACCATATATTTT
many NA TRBJ1-2 TRBV30 CAWSVGSKSGYTF TGTGCCTGGAGTGTAGGCTCGAAGAGTGGCTACACCTTC
NA NA TRBJ2-3 TRBV4-2 CASSQDPGSDTQYF TGTGCCAGCAGCCAAGATCCAGGGTCGGATACGCAGTATTTT
many NA TRBJ2-3 TRBV25-1 CASSERTADTQYF TGTGCCAGCAGTGAGCGCACGGCAGATACGCAGTATTTT
many NA TRBJ1-3 TRBV7-9 CASSLYSSGNTIYF TGTGCCAGCAGCCTGTATAGCTCTGGAAACACCATATATTTT
NA NA TRBJ2-1 TRBV7-3 CASSLRQANEQFF TGTGCCAGCAGCTTAAGACAGGCCAATGAGCAGTTCTTC
NA TRBD1 TRBJ1-2 TRBV24-1 CATSDSHRGYGYTF TGTGCCACCAGTGATTCACACAGGGGTTATGGCTACACCTTC
many NA TRBJ2-3 TRBV6-1 CASSERGQGRTDTQYF TGTGCCAGCAGTGAAAGAGGCCAGGGGCGTACAGATACGCAGTATTTT
NA TRBD1 TRBJ2-1 TRBV29-1 CSVGNGDRGRDEQFF TGCAGCGTGGGAAACGGGGACAGGGGGAGGGATGAGCAGTTCTTC
many TRBD1 TRBJ2-6 TRBV12-3/TRBV12-4 CASGRTGSSGANVLTF TGTGCCAGCGGACGGACAGGGAGCTCTGGGGCCAACGTCCTGACTTTC
many TRBD1 TRBJ2-7 TRBV4-2 CASSQIGQGYEQYF TGTGCCAGCAGCCAAATTGGACAGGGCTACGAGCAGTACTTC
many NA TRBJ2-7 TRBV5-4 CASRGGPNEQYF TGTGCCAGCAGAGGAGGGCCTAACGAGCAGTACTTC
many NA TRBJ1-3 TRBV6-1 CASSEEVLSGNTIYF TGTGCCAGCAGTGAGGAGGTGCTCTCTGGAAACACCATATATTTT
many NA TRBJ2-5 TRBV7-3 CASSLAGLQETQYF TGTGCCAGCAGCTTAGCCGGCCTCCAAGAGACCCAGTACTTC
many TRBD2 TRBJ2-3 TRBV4-1 CASSQVGQREADTQYF TGCGCCAGCAGCCAAGTGGGCCAGCGGGAGGCAGATACGCAGTATTTT
once NA TRBJ2-7 TRBV2 CASLQGPLYEQYF TGTGCCAGTCTACAGGGCCCCCTCTACGAGCAGTACTTC
NA TRBD2 TRBJ2-5 TRBV7-9 CASSNIAGERETQYF TGTGCCAGCAGCAACATAGCGGGGGAGCGGGAGACCCAGTACTTC
many NA TRBJ2-2 TRBV5-1 CASRDDNTGELFF TGCGCCAGCAGGGACGATAACACCGGGGAGCTGTTTTTT
once NA TRBJ2-4 TRBV28 CASSFQTKNIQYF TGTGCCAGCAGTTTCCAAACCAAAAACATTCAGTACTTC
many TRBD1 TRBJ1-2 TRBV5-6 CASIGQGAGYTF TGTGCCAGCATCGGACAGGGGGCCGGCTACACCTTC
many NA TRBJ1-6 TRBV27 CASSGRVSSYNSPLHF TGTGCCAGCAGTGGGCGCGTGAGCTCCTATAATTCACCCCTCCACTTT
NA TRBD1 TRBJ1-2 TRBV6-1 CASSESTSGTGDGYTF TGTGCCAGCAGTGAATCGACCTCCGGGACAGGGGATGGCTACACCTTC
many TRBD1 TRBJ2-3 TRBV18 CASSPRTGARTDTQYF TGTGCCAGCTCACCCAGGACAGGGGCTCGCACAGATACGCAGTATTTT
many NA TRBJ1-2 TRBV6-5 CASSYIQGIWYGYTF TGTGCCAGCAGTTACATACAGGGAATTTGGTATGGCTACACCTTC
many NA TRBJ2-2 TRBV6-6 CASASGLDVDTGELFF TGTGCCAGCGCAAGCGGGCTAGATGTGGACACCGGGGAGCTGTTTTTT